These 29 T cell receptor beta chains were sequenced from one sample in a study of cytomegalovirus exposure and HLA in healthy donors. Profiled with immunoSEQ multiplex PCR; TCRdb holds only in-frame clones, not every one. The sample has 100,000 to 120,000 clones, roughly 87% seen once. The sequenced material came from PBMCs. The receptors come from a young woman in good health and CMV-seronegative.

The chain carries TRBV6-5 and TRBJ2-5; D call uncertain. The CDR3 contains 15 residues. V lost 0 bases and J 7 bases, leaving 15 bases between the germline ends. Germline V gene data show CDR1 as MNHEY and CDR2 as SVGAGI. CDR3 amino acids: CASSYSVSMSGTQYF. As DNA, the CDR3 is TGTGCCAGCAGTTACTCGGTATCCATGTCAGGGACCCAGTACTTC.

This clone has a single count. The chain uses TRBV4-3 and TRBJ2-1; 7 nucleotides agree with TRBD2. V was pared by 4 bases and J by 2 bases, with 8 bases of the junction left unmatched. Per the germline V gene, CDR1 is LGHNA and CDR2 is YSLEER. The CDR3 extends over 16 amino acids. Here the CDR3 DNA reads TGCGCCAGCAGCCCGCCCCCAGCGGGAACCTACAATGAGCAGTTCTTC. The encoded protein is CASSPPPAGTYNEQFF.

As DNA, the CDR3 is TGTGCCAGCACCATGGAGGGGTTGAACCCGGAAAACACCATATATTTT. This sequence encodes CASTMEGLNPENTIYF. This chain uses TRBV5-6 with TRBJ1-3; D might be TRBD1 (5 bases). Germline assignment: CDR1 SGHDT and CDR2 YYEEEE. With 6 bases removed from V and 6 bases from J, the gap between germline ends came to 22 bases. This CDR3 is 16 amino acids long. Looking up the rest from reference TRBV5-6 and TRBJ1-3 gives the full variable domain: DAGVTQSPTHLIKTRGQQVTLRCSPKSGHDTVSWYQQALGQGPQFIFQYYEEEERQRGNFPDRFSGHQFPNYSSELNVNALLLGDSALYLCASTMEGLNPENTIYFGEGSWLTVV.

V and J are TRBV6-5 and TRBJ2-1; 8 positions agree with TRBD2. Germline CDR1 is MNHEY and CDR2 is SVGAGI. V was clipped by 2 bases and J by 5 bases; unmatched bases: 5. The CDR3 totals 15 residues. In nucleotides, the CDR3 is TGTGCCAGCAGTTACGCTACTAGCGGTGACAATGAGCAGTTCTTC. Its translation: CASSYATSGDNEQFF.

V usage is TRBV7-8 and J usage is TRBJ2-2, with D possibly matching TRBD1 (6 bases). The V gene's germline CDR1 is SGHVS and CDR2 FQNEAQ. This CDR3 comprises 15 residues. V was clipped by 4 bases and J by 2 bases, with 11 bases between them. CDR3 protein: CASSSRDTNTGELFF. DNA for the CDR3: TGTGCCAGCAGCTCCCGGGACACCAACACCGGGGAGCTGTTTTTT.

The genes are TRBV28 and TRBJ1-2, with D tentatively TRBD1 (6 bases). Trimming took 6 bases from V and 4 from J, leaving 6 bases between them. In germline, CDR1 is MDHEN, CDR2 SYDVKM. This CDR3 is built from 11 residues. DNA of the CDR3: TGTGCCAGCAGGGACAGCTATGGCTACACCTTC. The encoded protein is CASRDSYGYTF.

The gene calls are TRBV14 and TRBJ1-3; D is possibly TRBD1 (6 bases). CDR1 is SGHDN, CDR2 FVKESK, per germline. V lost 4 bases and J lost 0, with 16 bases in between. The CDR3 spans 17 residues. The CDR3 here is CASSPYRQEYSGNTIYF. In nucleotides, the CDR3 is TGTGCCAGCAGCCCCTACAGACAGGAGTACTCTGGAAACACCATATATTTT.

The chain recombines TRBV19 with TRBJ2-1, with TRBD2 identical over 12 bases. Germline V lookup: CDR1 LNHDA, CDR2 SQIVND (reference sequence). V lost 1 base to trimming and J lost 7 bases; unmatched junction nucleotides: 8. The CDR3 is 17 residues long. The CDR3 sequence: CASSIGMTSGSRNEQFF. CDR3 bases: TGTGCCAGTAGTATAGGGATGACTAGCGGGAGTAGAAATGAGCAGTTCTTC. Full variable domain (rest looked up from reference TRBV19 and TRBJ2-1): DGGITQSPKYLFRKEGQNVTLSCEQNLNHDAMYWYRQDPGQGLRLIYYSQIVNDFQKGDIAEGYSVSREKKESFPLTVTSAQKNPTAFYLCASSIGMTSGSRNEQFFGPGTRLTVL.

This clone showed up just a few times. The V gene is TRBV6-4, the J gene TRBJ2-1; TRBD2 is a possible D gene (5 bases). Trimming cost V 2 bases and J 9 bases, with 14 bases left between them. CDR3 length: 14 amino acids. CDR1 is MRHNA and CDR2 is SNTAGT in the germline V gene. CDR3 DNA sequence: TGTGCCAGCAGTGACGGTAGCGTTGTATCTGAGCAGTTCTTC. Residues: CASSDGSVVSEQFF.

The chain has TRBV4-2 and TRBJ1-1; 7 bases map to TRBD1. The CDR3 covers 16 residues. CDR1 and CDR2 (germline): LGHNA, YNFKEQ. Trimming took 0 bases from V and 6 from J; bases not matched to a gene: 10. CDR3 amino acids: CASSQEGGQKESEAFF. In nucleotides, the CDR3 is TGTGCCAGCAGCCAAGAGGGGGGACAGAAAGAATCTGAAGCTTTCTTT.

The chain recombines TRBV5-1 with TRBJ2-5; 12 bases are a match to TRBD2. The CDR3 has 18 amino acids. The V gene end was trimmed by 1 base and the J gene end by 5 bases; junction bases not matched to a gene: 12. The V gene's germline CDR1 is SGHRS and CDR2 YFSETQ. This CDR3 reads CASSLKLAGGFRGETQYF. The CDR3 DNA sequence: TGCGCCAGCAGCTTGAAACTAGCGGGAGGTTTTAGAGGGGAGACCCAGTACTTC.

The V and J genes are TRBV4-2 and TRBJ1-5, with 7 nucleotides matching TRBD1. Germline lookup yields CDR1 LGHNA and CDR2 YNFKEQ. This CDR3 region has 18 residues. V lost 1 base to trimming and J lost 3 bases; unmatched junction nucleotides: 12. In DNA, the CDR3 is TGTGCCAGCAGCCAAGTTTATCAGGGGGGAAGTAACAATCAGCCCCAGCATTTT. It encodes CASSQVYQGGSNNQPQHF.

The gene calls are TRBV9 and TRBJ1-3, with 7 bases lining up with TRBD1. The CDR3 sequence is 16 residues long. Per the germline V gene, CDR1 is SGDLS and CDR2 is YYNGEE. Trimming at V came to 0 bases and at J to 2 bases, leaving 5 bases not matched to a gene. The CDR3 nucleotides read TGTGCCAGCAGCGTAGCTATAGGGGGCACTGGAAACACCATATATTTT. Its translation is CASSVAIGGTGNTIYF.

This sequence joins TRBV4-3 and TRBJ2-2; D is unresolved. CDR1 is LGHNA, CDR2 YSLEER, per germline. V was clipped by 1 base and J by 7 bases, with 13 bases between them. This CDR3 region has 15 residues. The CDR3: CASSQAGTVGGELFF. As DNA, the CDR3 is TGCGCCAGCAGCCAAGCCGGCACAGTTGGCGGGGAGCTGTTTTTT.

Of note for this clone: One end of the junction does not line up with germline, which may come from a read error. The V gene is TRBV7-7, the J gene TRBJ2-3; 11 bases are a match to TRBD2. There are 17 residues in the CDR3. The germline V gene encodes CDR1 SSHAT and CDR2 FNYEAQ (reference sequence). CDR3 nucleotide sequence: TGTGCTAGCAGCTTAATTTCTGGACTAGCGGGTTTAGATACGCAGTATTTT. Translating it yields CASSLISGLAGLDTQYF. The whole variable domain, filled in from reference TRBV7-7 and TRBJ2-3, reads GAGVSQSPRYKVTKRGQDVTLRCDPISSHATLYWYQQALGQGPEFLTYFNYEAQPDKSGLPSDRFSAERPEGSISTLTIQRTEQRDSAMYRCASSLISGLAGLDTQYFGPGTRLTVL.

The chain combines TRBV11-3 with TRBJ2-3, with D possibly TRBD1 on 6 matching bases. The V end was cut by 5 bases, the J end by 0 bases, with 24 bases between. The V gene's germline CDR1 is SGHNT and CDR2 YENEEA. The length of the CDR3 is 19 residues. CDR3 DNA sequence: TGTGCCAGCAGCACCCATAGCTCAGGGGACGAGGGCAGCACAGATACGCAGTATTTT. This sequence encodes CASSTHSSGDEGSTDTQYF.

The genes are TRBV5-1 and TRBJ2-5; TRBD2 matches at 7 bases. CDR1 is SGHRS and CDR2 is YFSETQ in the germline V gene. This CDR3 is built from 14 residues. J gave up 2 bases and V 0 bases, and 1 base lay outside the gene matches. The CDR3 coding sequence is TGCGCCAGCAGCTTGGGGACTAGTCAAGAGACCCAGTACTTC. As protein: CASSLGTSQETQYF.

Written as DNA, the CDR3 is TGCAGCGTTGCGAGCGGCCTAGACGTCGATGAGCAGTTCTTC. Its protein is CSVASGLDVDEQFF. The rearrangement joins TRBV29-1 to TRBJ2-1, with D perhaps TRBD2 (5 bases). The V gene lost 4 bases and the J gene lost 8 bases, with 18 bases spanning the gap. The CDR3 spans 14 residues. The germline V gene encodes CDR1 SQVTM and CDR2 ANQGSEA.

The rearrangement uses TRBV4-2 and TRBJ2-3; TRBD1 is a possible D gene (6 bases). V lost 4 bases to trimming and J lost 0 bases, with 14 bases between them. The CDR3 sequence is 16 residues long. In germline, CDR1 is LGHNA, CDR2 YNFKEQ. CDR3 nucleotides: TGTGCCAGCAGCCGCCCTGACAGGACAAGCACAGATACGCAGTATTTT. Protein: CASSRPDRTSTDTQYF.

The V gene is TRBV29-1, the J gene TRBJ1-1, with D hard to call. The CDR3 has 14 residues. The germline CDR1 and CDR2 sequences are SQVTM and ANQGSEA. The ends were cut back, 0 bases at V and 1 base at J, with 9 bases in the middle. DNA for the CDR3: TGCAGCGTTGAAGAGAAACCAGAGAACACTGAAGCTTTCTTT. This translates into CSVEEKPENTEAFF. Full variable domain (outside the CDR3, taken from reference TRBV29-1 and TRBJ1-1): SAVISQKPSRDICQRGTSLTIQCQVDSQVTMMFWYRQQPGQSLTLIATANQGSEATYESGFVIDKFPISRPNLTFSTLTVSNMSPEDSSIYLCSVEEKPENTEAFFGQGTRLTVV.

The chain couples TRBV5-4 to TRBJ2-5, with 10 positions matching TRBD2. CDR1 is SGHNT and CDR2 is YYREEE in the germline V gene (reference sequence). Germline trimming cut 3 bases from V and 3 bases from J; bases unmatched to any gene: 2. The CDR3 has 14 residues. DNA for the CDR3: TGTGCCAGCAGCTCCGGGACTAGCGAAGAGACCCAGTACTTC. It translates to CASSSGTSEETQYF.

This chain links TRBV11-3 with TRBJ2-2; D might be TRBD1 (6 bases). V lost 0 bases, J lost 4 bases, and 6 bases lay in between. The germline gives CDR1 SGHNT, CDR2 YENEEA. The CDR3 is made up of 14 amino acids. The CDR3: CASSLDRGTGELFF. CDR3 sequence (DNA): TGTGCCAGCAGCTTAGACAGGGGCACCGGGGAGCTGTTTTTT.

The V and J genes are TRBV10-3 and TRBJ2-7; no firm D call. Trimming left V 3 bases short and J 3 bases short, with 6 bases between. The CDR3 spans 12 residues. CDR1 is ENHRY, CDR2 SYGVKD, per germline. The CDR3 region has the DNA TGTGCCATCAGTGACCCGGGCTACGAGCAGTACTTC. It is translated as CAISDPGYEQYF.

The chain is built from TRBV7-3 and TRBJ2-7, with D maybe TRBD1 (7 bases). The CDR3 loop spans 13 amino acids. Germline V lookup: CDR1 SGHTA, CDR2 FQGTGA. The V gene lost 5 bases and the J gene lost 6 bases, with 14 bases spanning the gap. The CDR3 nucleotides read TGTGCCAGCAGCCATTCAGGGGGAGGCGAGCAGTACTTC. Translation: CASSHSGGGEQYF.

This chain uses TRBV6-5 with TRBJ2-2; TRBD1 agrees at 10 bases. Germline V gene lookup returns CDR1 MNHEY and CDR2 SVGAGI. The CDR3 has 15 amino acids. With 6 bases clipped from V and 5 bases from J, the junction kept 6 bases outside the gene matches. CDR3 bases: TGTGCCAGCAGGCCCGGACAGGGGGAGACCGGGGAGCTGTTTTTT. This encodes CASRPGQGETGELFF.

The V call is TRBV5-1, the J call TRBJ2-7, with 9 nucleotides matching TRBD1. The CDR3 covers 14 residues. Germline V gene sequence: CDR1 SGHRS, CDR2 YFSETQ. Unmatched junction bases numbered 3, after V lost 0 bases and J lost 5 bases. This chain's CDR3 is CASSLGDRDHEQYF. For the CDR3, the DNA is TGCGCCAGCAGCTTGGGGGACAGGGATCACGAGCAGTACTTC. The full variable domain, completed using reference TRBV5-1 and TRBJ2-7, is KAGVTQTPRYLIKTRGQQVTLSCSPISGHRSVSWYQQTPGQGLQFLFEYFSETQRNKGNFPGRFSGRQFSNSRSEMNVSTLELGDSALYLCASSLGDRDHEQYFGPGTRLTVT.

This chain links TRBV10-3 with TRBJ2-3; TRBD1 might be the D (6 bases). The CDR3 loop spans 16 amino acids. CDR1 and CDR2 (germline): ENHRY, SYGVKD. Trimming took 4 bases from V and 2 from J, leaving 16 bases between them. The CDR3 protein is CAISAQGMRITDTQYF. CDR3 DNA: TGTGCCATCAGTGCACAGGGAATGCGTATCACAGATACGCAGTATTTT.

This clone was counted only a few times. The chain employs TRBV7-3 and TRBJ2-1; TRBD1 is a possible D gene (7 bases). Trimming removed 5 bases from V and 7 bases from J, with 18 bases in between. The V gene's germline CDR1 is SGHTA and CDR2 FQGTGA. CDR3 length: 15 residues. The CDR3 loop reads CASSSTPQGRNEQFF. The CDR3 DNA is TGTGCCAGCAGCAGTACTCCACAGGGGAGGAATGAGCAGTTCTTC.

The genes are TRBV19 and TRBJ1-2; 12 bases are a match to TRBD1. Germline values: CDR1 LNHDA, CDR2 SQIVND (reference sequence). CDR3 length equals 14 residues. V trimming: 6 bases; J trimming: 5 bases; junction bases outside the gene matches: 4. In DNA form, the CDR3 reads TGTGCCAGTAGGGCGGGACAGGGGGCGTATGGCTACACCTTC. The encoded protein is CASRAGQGAYGYTF.